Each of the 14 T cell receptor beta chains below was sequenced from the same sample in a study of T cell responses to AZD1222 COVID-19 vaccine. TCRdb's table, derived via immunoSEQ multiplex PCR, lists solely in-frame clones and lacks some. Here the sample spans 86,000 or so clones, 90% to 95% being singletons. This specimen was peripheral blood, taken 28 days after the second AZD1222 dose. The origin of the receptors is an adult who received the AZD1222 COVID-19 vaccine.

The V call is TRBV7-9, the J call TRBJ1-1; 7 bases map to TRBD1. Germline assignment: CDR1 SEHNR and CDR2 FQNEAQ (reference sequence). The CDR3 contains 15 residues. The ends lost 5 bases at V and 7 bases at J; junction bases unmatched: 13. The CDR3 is CASSPIRGRTGEAFF. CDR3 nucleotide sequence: TGTGCCAGCAGCCCGATAAGGGGGCGAACTGGTGAAGCTTTCTTT. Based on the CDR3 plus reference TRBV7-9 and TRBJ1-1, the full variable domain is DTGVSQNPRHKITKRGQNVTFRCDPISEHNRLYWYRQTLGQGPEFLTYFQNEAQLEKSRLLSDRFSAERPKGSFSTLEIQRTEQGDSAMYLCASSPIRGRTGEAFFGQGTRLTVV.

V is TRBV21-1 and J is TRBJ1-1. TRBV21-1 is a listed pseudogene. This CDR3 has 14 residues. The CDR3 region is CASSMTSMNTEAFF. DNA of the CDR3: TGTGCCAGCAGCATGACCAGTATGAACACTGAAGCTTTCTTT.

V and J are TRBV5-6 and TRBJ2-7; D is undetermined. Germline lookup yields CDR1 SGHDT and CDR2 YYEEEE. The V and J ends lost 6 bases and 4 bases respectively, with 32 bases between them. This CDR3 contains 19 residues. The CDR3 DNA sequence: TGTGCCAGCACCCCGTCTTTGGATCTCGACTCCCTCCTCTCATACGAGCAGTACTTC. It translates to CASTPSLDLDSLLSYEQYF.

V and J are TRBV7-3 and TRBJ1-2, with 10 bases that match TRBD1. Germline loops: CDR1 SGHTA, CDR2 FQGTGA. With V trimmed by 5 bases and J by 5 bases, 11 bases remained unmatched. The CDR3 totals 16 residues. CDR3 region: CASSPGAGTGAYGYTF. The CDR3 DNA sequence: TGTGCCAGCAGCCCAGGGGCGGGGACAGGGGCATATGGCTACACCTTC.

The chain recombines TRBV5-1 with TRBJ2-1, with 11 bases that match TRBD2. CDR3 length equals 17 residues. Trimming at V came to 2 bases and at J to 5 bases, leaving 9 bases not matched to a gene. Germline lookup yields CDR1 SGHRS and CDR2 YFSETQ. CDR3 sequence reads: CASSFPLAGGLNNEQFF. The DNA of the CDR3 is TGCGCCAGCAGCTTTCCGCTAGCGGGAGGTCTTAACAATGAGCAGTTCTTC.

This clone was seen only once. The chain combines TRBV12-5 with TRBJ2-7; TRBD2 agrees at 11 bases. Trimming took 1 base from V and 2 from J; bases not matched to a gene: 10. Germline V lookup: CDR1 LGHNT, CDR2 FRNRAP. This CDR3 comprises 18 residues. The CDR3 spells CASGLGLAGSDGAYEQYF. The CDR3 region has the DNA TGTGCTAGTGGTTTGGGACTAGCGGGATCGGACGGAGCCTACGAGCAGTACTTC.

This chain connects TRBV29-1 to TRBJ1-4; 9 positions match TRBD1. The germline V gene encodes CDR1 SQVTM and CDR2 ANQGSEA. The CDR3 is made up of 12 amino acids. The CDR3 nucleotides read TGCAGTATGACAGGGGGAAGTGAAAAACTGTTTTTT. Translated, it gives CSMTGGSEKLFF.

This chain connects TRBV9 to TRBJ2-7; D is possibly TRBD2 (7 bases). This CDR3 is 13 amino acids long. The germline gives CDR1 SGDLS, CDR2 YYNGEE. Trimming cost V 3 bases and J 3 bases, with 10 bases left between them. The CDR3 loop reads CASSAGGRYEQYF. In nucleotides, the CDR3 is TGTGCCAGCAGCGCGGGGGGCCGCTACGAGCAGTACTTC.

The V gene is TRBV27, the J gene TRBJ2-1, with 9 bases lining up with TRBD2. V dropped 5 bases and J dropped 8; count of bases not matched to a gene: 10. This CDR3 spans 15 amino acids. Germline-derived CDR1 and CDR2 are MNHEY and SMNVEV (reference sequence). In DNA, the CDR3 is TGTGCCAGCAGTGCCGGGACTAGCCGAAGGGATGAGCAGTTCTTC. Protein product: CASSAGTSRRDEQFF.

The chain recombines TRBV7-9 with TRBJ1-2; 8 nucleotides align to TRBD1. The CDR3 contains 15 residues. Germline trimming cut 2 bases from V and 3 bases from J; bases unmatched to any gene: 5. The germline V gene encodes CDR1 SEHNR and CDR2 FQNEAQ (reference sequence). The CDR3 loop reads CASSLQGALDYGYTF. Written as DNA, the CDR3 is TGTGCCAGCAGCTTACAGGGGGCGCTTGACTATGGCTACACCTTC.

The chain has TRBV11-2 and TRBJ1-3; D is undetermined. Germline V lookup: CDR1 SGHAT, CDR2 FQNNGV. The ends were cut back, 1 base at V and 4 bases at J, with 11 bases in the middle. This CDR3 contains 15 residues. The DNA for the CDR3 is TGTGCCAGCAGCTTAGCCGCGGCGGGAGGAAACACCATATATTTT. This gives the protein CASSLAAAGGNTIYF. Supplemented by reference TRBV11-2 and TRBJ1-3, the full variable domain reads EAGVAQSPRYKIIEKRQSVAFWCNPISGHATLYWYQQILGQGPKLLIQFQNNGVVDDSQLPKDRFSAERLKGVDSTLKIQPAKLEDSAVYLCASSLAAAGGNTIYFGEGSWLTVV.

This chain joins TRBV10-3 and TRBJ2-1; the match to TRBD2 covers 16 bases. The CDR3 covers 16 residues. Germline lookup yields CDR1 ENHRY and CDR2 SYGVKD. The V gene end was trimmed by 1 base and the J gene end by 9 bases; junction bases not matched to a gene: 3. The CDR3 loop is CAISELGLAGGPEQFF. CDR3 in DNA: TGTGCCATCAGTGAGTTGGGACTAGCGGGGGGGCCTGAGCAGTTCTTC.

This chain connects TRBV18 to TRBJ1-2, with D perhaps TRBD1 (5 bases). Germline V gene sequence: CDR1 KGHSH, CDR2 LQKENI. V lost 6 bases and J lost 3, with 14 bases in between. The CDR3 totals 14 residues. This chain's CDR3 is CASSRSGTDYGYTF. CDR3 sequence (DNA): TGTGCCAGCTCCCGTTCCGGGACTGACTATGGCTACACCTTC.

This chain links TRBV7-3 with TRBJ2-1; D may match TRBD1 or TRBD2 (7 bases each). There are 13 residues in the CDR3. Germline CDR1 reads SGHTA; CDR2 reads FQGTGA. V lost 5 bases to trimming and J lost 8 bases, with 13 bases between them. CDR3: CASSPSGGDEQFF. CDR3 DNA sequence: TGTGCCAGCAGCCCTTCAGGGGGGGATGAGCAGTTCTTC.